This TCR beta chain derives from a study of PD-1 blockade in classical Hodgkin lymphoma. Study conclusions and caveats: Reports described newly diagnosed patients as having lower baseline TCR diversity than healthy donors.

For this clone: What it binds is not known.

J was trimmed by 4 bases and V by 2 bases; bases with no gene match: 12. Germline values: CDR1 LNHDA, CDR2 SQIVND (reference sequence). The CDR3 sequence is 18 residues long. This table comes from immunoSEQ multiplex PCR, and its TCRdb copy is limited to in-frame clones, with some not included. The sample has some 70,000 clones; over 90% are singletons. Stated time point: newly diagnosed, previously untreated cHL patient sample. Peripheral samples used as comparators were newly diagnosed, untreated classical Hodgkin lymphoma PBMCs. The receptor was isolated from a human donor with classical Hodgkin lymphoma. What was sequenced was peripheral blood mononuclear cells (PBMCs). The V and J genes are TRBV19 and TRBJ1-4; the match to TRBD1 covers 8 bases. The CDR3 nucleotides read TGTGCCAGTAGTATATTCCTGACTTCGGGACAGGTTAATGAAAAACTGTTTTTT. Translation: CASSIFLTSGQVNEKLFF.